The T cell receptor (beta chain) under discussion was sequenced for a study of blood T cell repertoires in COVID-19 (TCRdb year 2020). Study-wide context: Collaborator samples came from the United States, Italy and Spain and covered acute and convalescent phases of COVID-19. The material from the prospective study consisted of cDNA or gDNA derived from T cells, B-cell-depleted T cells, or PBMCs. Deeply sampled blood TCRbeta repertoires from subjects exposed to, actively infected with, or recovered from COVID-19 were included in the dataset. A freely available public database, intended as a resource for researchers studying the immune response to SARS-CoV-2, is where the repertoires were released. The samples were drawn from two sources: the first 160 participants of the ongoing ImmuneRACE study, and 1,200 or so subjects contributed by 6 global collaborators. Sample metadata almost always included a de-identified subject ID, COVID-19 status, age in years and sex. Where available, HLA class I and class II types were taken from metadata supplied by the sample provider and were not determined by assay-based typing. Beyond this particular receptor, the publication reports: The amount of clinical and demographic metadata varied by source and participant and was provided uncurated.

TCRbeta CDR3 regions were amplified from genomic DNA using the immunoSEQ Assay, a bias-controlled multiplex PCR. The study's own analysis went as follows. Within the assay, amplification of reference gene primers was used to estimate how many nucleated cells each sample contained. Sequence reads were collapsed and filtered to measure the absolute abundance of every unique TCRbeta CDR3 rearrangement. For each sample, productive Simpson clonality was calculated as the square root of Simpson's diversity index over productive rearrangements. TCRdb mirrors the immuneACCESS table, restricted to in-frame sequences. Some clones are absent from its copies; in checked studies, under half trace to an unresolved V gene, and the reason for the others is unknown. V and J calls and clone size are copied from that table; D and trimming were computed from the DNA. The sample table holds about 57,000 clones, of which around 80% were seen once. In total, the top ten clones hold approximately 30% of the sample.

V loses 3 bases, J loses 4 bases, and the germline ends lie 16 bases apart. Reading the germline V gene gives CDR1 KGHDR and CDR2 SFDVKD. The CDR3 runs 16 residues from the cysteine to the phenylalanine. Only the CDR3 portion is preserved as DNA: 48 bases, with reading frame beginning at the first base. Collaborating institutions collected whole blood in K2EDTA tubes following their own protocols. Collaborator samples were shipped for TCRbeta analysis as frozen whole blood, isolated PBMCs, or DNA extracted from either sample type. Concerning this clone: Its binding antigen is unknown. Base-call qualities are not available, and no considerably larger clone is one nucleotide away.

The sample consisted of peripheral blood. The rearrangement joined TRBV24-1 to TRBJ2-3; TRBD1 might be the D gene, on 6 matching bases. This sequence was found in a human donor in a cohort sampled during active COVID-19. The CDR3 has the sequence CATSDVQGRGPDTQYF. The nucleotides read TGTGCCACCAGTGATGTACAGGGTCGTGGCCCAGATACGCAGTATTTT.